This T cell receptor beta chain emerged from a study of cytomegalovirus exposure and HLA in healthy donors. Overall study findings and caveats: More clonal expansion characterized HLA-associated TCR beta chains than equally common others in a later analysis. About 180 TCR beta chains were listed as cytomegalovirus-associated. Reportedly, TCR beta sequences accurately predicted HLA-A and HLA-B alleles in most subjects.

The PCR made use of 60 Vbeta and 13 Jbeta primers. The repertoire was sequenced with immunoSEQ multiplex PCR; TCRdb's copy has only in-frame clones and lacks some. The data show about 140,000 clones, 75% seen once. As to this clone: The antigen is not known.

The sequence was collected from a man aged 35 to 55 in good health and CMV-seronegative. Sequencing was carried out using PBMCs.

The CDR3 protein is CAASGQKKTQYF. The DNA of the CDR3 is TGTGCCGCGTCGGGACAGAAGAAGACCCAGTACTTC. The V and J genes are TRBV2 and TRBJ2-5; TRBD1 aligns across 7 bases. Unmatched junction bases numbered 9, after V lost 11 bases and J lost 6 bases. CDR1 SNHLY and CDR2 FYNNEI come from the germline V gene. The length of the CDR3 is 12 residues.